This is a list of T cell receptor beta chains from one sample in a study of blood T cell repertoires in COVID-19. Using immunoSEQ multiplex PCR, the repertoire was profiled, and TCRdb retains in-frame clones only, with some absent. The data contain about 140,000 clones, roughly 80% of them singletons. Sequencing was performed on peripheral blood. Receptors were obtained from a woman older than 75 with acute or convalescent COVID-19. Each CDR3 is given with its conserved first and last residue. A D gene is named only where the DNA matches it firmly.

>19|TRBV7-9|NA
CASSSLWGEETHSTYEQYF
>10|TRBV29-1|NA
CSARVGEAFF
>15|TRBV28|TRBD1
CASSLRTGHNSPLHF
>16|TRBV28|TRBD1
CASRPPGDRGRGGYTF
>16|TRBV3-1/TRBV3-2|TRBD1
CASSHGVGQGAGELFF
>15|TRBV6-1|TRBD2
CASSPLAGGAYEQYF
>13|TRBV2|NA
CATPGAGNTEAFF
>14|TRBV6-6|NA
CASTGEVLYTEAFF
>16|TRBV5-4|TRBD2
CASSHPIGGGAYEQYF
>13|TRBV5-4|NA
CASSFQPEETQYF
>13|TRBV11-2|NA
CASSLSGANVLTF
>18|TRBV5-1|TRBD2
CASSWLGSSGFLTDTQYF
>16|TRBV2|NA
CASSNLQGSRTDTQYF
>10|TRBV2|NA
CASSDIVYTF
>17|TRBV24-1|TRBD2
CATSDFGSGGRIDTQYF
>15|TRBV18|NA
CASSPPDGPPGTQYF
>14|TRBV7-2|TRBD1
CASSLFRGNYEQYF
>15|TRBV11-2|TRBD1
CASSPITGAAHEQYF
>14|TRBV11-2|NA
CASSRWQGGEKLFF
>11|TRBV29-1|NA
CGKAGQETQYF
>13|TRBV28|NA
CATQSGPYSPLHF
>16|TRBV3-1/TRBV3-2|TRBD2
CASSQGLAGGHNEQYF
>16|TRBV18|NA
CASSPELAGANYGYTF
>14|TRBV6-5|NA
CASSYVPGDTEAFF
>13|TRBV19|NA
CASSIGHEKTQYF
>13|TRBV7-9|NA
CASSLGGSQPQHF
>12|TRBV2|NA
CASSERDEKLFF
>16|TRBV4-2|TRBD2
CASSQAAGSDTGELFF
>18|TRBV27|TRBD2
CASSSRMITSGRRDEQYF
>20|TRBV9|TRBD2
CASSVTVNPTSGLGTGELFF
>15|TRBV7-2|NA
CASSSNKGRTYEQYF
>15|TRBV2|NA
CASSAHPQWPYGYTF
>13|TRBV10-3|NA
CAISAGKDYGYTF
>18|TRBV7-2|TRBD1
CASSPRLQGANGNSPLHF
>17|TRBV7-2|NA
CASSHRTDSFNNSPLHF
>14|TRBV19|TRBD1
CASSIGTGSNEQFF
>17|TRBV4-1|NA
CASSKGILLGLGGGYTF
>15|TRBV18|TRBD1
CASSPAGRGHEKLFF
>14|TRBV7-9|NA
CASAPLQGSTEAFF